One and the same sample provided the 27 T cell receptor beta chains below, sequenced in a study of T cell changes during pregnancy in multiple sclerosis (dated by TCRdb to between 2018 and 2021). Receptor libraries were prepared by the immunoSEQ multiplex PCR assay. Not all clones reach the TCRdb copy of this immuneACCESS table, which keeps in-frame sequences only. Checked studies attribute under half of the gap to unresolved V genes and leave the rest unexplained. The sample records over 30,000 clones, about 91% of which are singletons. In total, the top ten clones hold 0.75% to 0.85% of the sample. The source was CD4+ T cells from peripheral blood mononuclear cells, collected in the third trimester of pregnancy. The source of these receptors is a female donor with multiple sclerosis, enrolled in a pregnancy study.

This chain connects TRBV28 to TRBJ2-5, with a weak D call TRBD2 (6 bases). The CDR3 has 15 amino acids. The ends were cut back, 7 bases at V and 0 bases at J, with 15 bases in the middle. Per the germline V gene, CDR1 is MDHEN and CDR2 is SYDVKM. The CDR3 nucleotides read TGTGCCAGCAACGGGGACTCTTGGTACCAAGAGACCCAGTACTTC. This codes for CASNGDSWYQETQYF.

The J gene is TRBJ1-5, the V gene TRBV5-4, with TRBD1 matching over 7 bases. Trimming cost V 0 bases and J 1 base; bases outside gene matches: 4. Germline V lookup: CDR1 SGHNT, CDR2 YYREEE (reference sequence). This CDR3 is built from 16 residues. DNA for the CDR3: TGTGCCAGCAGCTTGGGGGGGACAGCGAGCAATCAGCCCCAGCATTTT. Its translation is CASSLGGTASNQPQHF. Full variable domain (remainder filled in from reference TRBV5-4 and TRBJ1-5): ETGVTQSPTHLIKTRGQQVTLRCSSQSGHNTVSWYQQALGQGPQFIFQYYREEENGRGNFPPRFSGLQFPNYSSELNVNALELDDSALYLCASSLGGTASNQPQHFGDGTRLSIL.

The chain carries TRBV7-3 and TRBJ1-1; D possibly corresponds to TRBD1 (5 bases). CDR3 length equals 13 residues. Germline V gene data show CDR1 as SGHTA and CDR2 as FQGTGA. Trimming cost V 8 bases and J 0 bases, with 10 bases left between them. In nucleotides, the CDR3 is TGTGCCAGCCGGCGACAGCTGAACACTGAAGCTTTCTTT. Translation gives CASRRQLNTEAFF. Combining the CDR3 with reference TRBV7-3 and TRBJ1-1 gives the whole variable domain GAGVSQTPSNKVTEKGKYVELRCDPISGHTALYWYRQSLGQGPEFLIYFQGTGAADDSGLPNDRFFAVRPEGSVSTLKIQRTERGDSAVYLCASRRQLNTEAFFGQGTRLTVV.

V gene TRBV12-5 combines with J gene TRBJ2-3; a weak D match, TRBD1 (6 bases). The V gene's germline CDR1 is LGHNT and CDR2 FRNRAP. This CDR3 contains 13 residues. Trimming pared 4 bases from V and 5 bases from J, leaving 10 bases between. CDR3 in DNA: TGTGCTAGTGGTTCCTCAGGGGTAGATACGCAGTATTTT. As protein: CASGSSGVDTQYF.

The rearrangement uses TRBV5-1 and TRBJ1-1; no reliable D call. Germline V gives CDR1 SGHRS, CDR2 YFSETQ. There are 13 residues in the CDR3. Trimming pared 7 bases from V and 8 bases from J, leaving 18 bases between. The CDR3 nucleotides read TGCGCCAGCCAGAGCGGGGAGGGCACCGAAGCTTTCTTT. It codes for CASQSGEGTEAFF. Complete variable domain (other parts from reference TRBV5-1 and TRBJ1-1): KAGVTQTPRYLIKTRGQQVTLSCSPISGHRSVSWYQQTPGQGLQFLFEYFSETQRNKGNFPGRFSGRQFSNSRSEMNVSTLELGDSALYLCASQSGEGTEAFFGQGTRLTVV.

The chain links TRBV28 to TRBJ2-7; 12 bases fit TRBD2. The CDR3 sequence is 16 residues long. Per germline, CDR1 MDHEN and CDR2 SYDVKM. Trimming at V came to 5 bases and at J to 3 bases, leaving 8 bases not matched to a gene. The CDR3 region is CASSLGTSGSYYEQYF. The CDR3 DNA reads as TGTGCCAGCAGTCTGGGGACTAGCGGGTCCTACTACGAGCAGTACTTC.

In this sample, this clone turned up once. In DNA, the CDR3 is TGTGCCAGCAGCCTCGGACAGGGCGTTAATGAAAAACTGTTTTTT. As protein: CASSLGQGVNEKLFF. The chain carries TRBV7-9 and TRBJ1-4, with TRBD1 matching 8 bases. J lost 4 bases, V lost 5 bases, and 6 bases had no gene match. Germline V gives CDR1 SEHNR, CDR2 FQNEAQ (reference sequence). This CDR3 contains 15 residues.

The chain has TRBV25-1 and TRBJ2-1; D perhaps matches TRBD2 (6 bases). The germline gives CDR1 MGHDK, CDR2 SYGVNS. CDR3 length: 16 amino acids. Trimming pared 8 bases from V and 3 bases from J, leaving 20 bases between. Here the CDR3 reads CASQARRERVYNEQFF. The CDR3, as DNA: TGTGCCAGCCAGGCTCGGCGGGAAAGGGTCTACAATGAGCAGTTCTTC. The entire variable domain, with the rest obtained from reference TRBV25-1 and TRBJ2-1, is as follows: EADIYQTPRYLVIGTGKKITLECSQTMGHDKMYWYQQDPGMELHLIHYSYGVNSTEKGDLSSESTVSRIRTEHFPLTLESARPSHTSQYLCASQARRERVYNEQFFGPGTRLTVL.

J is TRBJ1-6 and V is TRBV30; D gene ambiguous. Germline loops: CDR1 GTSNPN, CDR2 SVGIG (reference sequence). The CDR3 has 15 residues. V was clipped by 0 bases and J by 7 bases, with 13 bases between them. This CDR3 reads CAWSVIGTANSPLHF. The CDR3 DNA reads as TGTGCCTGGAGTGTAATTGGTACAGCCAATTCACCCCTCCACTTT.

The chain uses TRBV6-5 and TRBJ1-2; D is perhaps TRBD1 (6 bases). The germline gives CDR1 MNHEY, CDR2 SVGAGI. The germline V and J ends were trimmed by 0 bases and 1 base, with 12 bases remaining between them. CDR3 length equals 16 residues. This chain's CDR3 is CASSYSTGRRNYGYTF. As DNA, the CDR3 is TGTGCCAGCAGTTACTCGACAGGCCGACGTAACTATGGCTACACCTTC.

The chain carries TRBV27 and TRBJ2-2; possible D gene TRBD2, 5 bases. The germline CDR1 and CDR2 sequences are MNHEY and SMNVEV (reference sequence). The CDR3 extends over 15 amino acids. V shed 6 bases and J shed 4 bases, with 15 bases lying between them. This chain's CDR3 is CASRQDPRATGELFF. In nucleotides, the CDR3 is TGTGCCAGCAGACAAGACCCGAGGGCCACCGGGGAGCTGTTTTTT.

This chain uses TRBV7-2 with TRBJ2-6, with no clear D. The CDR3 totals 15 residues. V lost 1 base, J lost 0 bases, and 4 bases lay in between. Germline CDR1 and CDR2: SGHTA and FQGNSA. As DNA, the CDR3 is TGTGCCAGCAGCTTAGGTCACTCTGGGGCCAACGTCCTGACTTTC. The encoded protein is CASSLGHSGANVLTF.

This clone was observed a single time. The V and J genes are TRBV19 and TRBJ2-1; D is undetermined. Germline lookup yields CDR1 LNHDA and CDR2 SQIVND (reference sequence). There are 15 residues in the CDR3. Deletions cut 4 bases from V and 0 bases from J, with 10 bases between. CDR3 amino acids: CASSTRPGSYNEQFF. In DNA, the CDR3 is TGTGCCAGTAGTACTCGCCCAGGCTCCTACAATGAGCAGTTCTTC.

This clone was seen a few times. The V call is TRBV27, the J call TRBJ1-2; D ambiguous. V was clipped by 3 bases and J by 6 bases, with 5 bases between them. CDR1 is MNHEY and CDR2 is SMNVEV in the germline V gene (reference sequence). The CDR3 covers 11 residues. As DNA, the CDR3 is TGTGCCAGCAGTTTCGGTAATGGCTACACCTTC. Protein product: CASSFGNGYTF.

The chain employs TRBV28 and TRBJ2-5, with 11 bases matching TRBD2. Germline values: CDR1 MDHEN, CDR2 SYDVKM. Losses at the gene ends were 6 bases for V and 2 bases for J; bases not matched to a gene: 5. The CDR3 is made up of 15 amino acids. CDR3 DNA: TGTGCCAGCAGCTTAGCGGGAGGGCCGCAAGAGACCCAGTACTTC. Its translation is CASSLAGGPQETQYF.

The chain has TRBV27 and TRBJ2-6; weak D call: TRBD1 (6 bases). This CDR3 spans 16 amino acids. Germline CDR1 and CDR2: MNHEY and SMNVEV (reference sequence). V was shortened by 5 bases and J by 2 bases, with 13 bases between the two germline ends. The CDR3 DNA is TGTGCCAGCAGTGATCACAGGGTCCCTGGGGCCAACGTCCTGACTTTC. Amino acid sequence: CASSDHRVPGANVLTF.

The J gene is TRBJ2-3, the V gene TRBV27; 8 bases map to TRBD1. This CDR3 contains 16 residues. V lost 4 bases, J lost 2 bases, and 8 bases stayed unmatched. The germline gives CDR1 MNHEY, CDR2 SMNVEV (reference sequence). This CDR3 is CASSSYPGQVTDTQYF. CDR3 in DNA: TGTGCCAGCAGTTCTTATCCGGGACAGGTCACAGATACGCAGTATTTT.

CDR3 nucleotides: TGCGCCAGCAGCTTGGGACGGGACACAGATACGCAGTATTTT. Its protein product is CASSLGRDTDTQYF. V is TRBV5-1 and J is TRBJ2-3, with D possibly TRBD2 on 5 matching bases. This CDR3 contains 14 residues. In germline, CDR1 is SGHRS, CDR2 YFSETQ. Trimming took 0 bases from V and 2 from J, leaving 7 bases between them.

The CDR3 region is CASSPPNAGGLNYGYTF. The CDR3 DNA follows: TGTGCCAGCTCACCACCGAACGCAGGGGGTTTGAACTATGGCTACACCTTC. This chain uses TRBV18 with TRBJ1-2; 7 nucleotides agree with TRBD1. CDR3 length: 17 residues. The junction had 9 bases not matched to a gene; V was cut back by 0 bases and J by 2 bases. Germline-derived CDR1 and CDR2 are KGHSH and LQKENI. The entire variable domain, with the rest obtained from reference TRBV18 and TRBJ1-2, is as follows: NAGVMQNPRHLVRRRGQEARLRCSPMKGHSHVYWYRQLPEEGLKFMVYLQKENIIDESGMPKERFSAEFPKEGPSILRIQQVVRGDSAAYFCASSPPNAGGLNYGYTFGSGTRLTVV.

This rearrangement joins TRBV2 to TRBJ1-1, with D possibly being TRBD1 (6 bases). Germline V gene lookup returns CDR1 SNHLY and CDR2 FYNNEI. The V gene lost 7 bases and the J gene lost 2 bases, with 14 bases spanning the gap. This CDR3 has 14 amino acids. The CDR3 nucleotides read TGTGCCAGCACAGGGTGGGACACAAACACTGAAGCTTTCTTT. It specifies CASTGWDTNTEAFF.

This clone was counted a few times. V and J are TRBV25-1 and TRBJ1-1; D unclear. Looked up from germline, CDR1 is MGHDK and CDR2 is SYGVNS. The V gene lost 5 bases and the J gene lost 1 base, with 2 bases spanning the gap. The CDR3 loop spans 11 amino acids. CDR3 residues: CASSQNTEAFF. The CDR3 bases are TGTGCCAGCAGTCAGAACACTGAAGCTTTCTTT.

This chain joins TRBV9 and TRBJ2-3; maybe TRBD2 (6 bases). Germline CDR1 reads SGDLS; CDR2 reads YYNGEE. The CDR3 covers 17 residues. Trimming pared 1 base from V and 5 bases from J, leaving 20 bases between. CDR3 DNA sequence: TGTGCCAGCAGCGTAACTCCTAGCGTAAACCTGGGAGATACGCAGTATTTT. It is translated as CASSVTPSVNLGDTQYF. Looking up the rest from reference TRBV9 and TRBJ2-3 gives the full variable domain: DSGVTQTPKHLITATGQRVTLRCSPRSGDLSVYWYQQSLDQGLQFLIQYYNGEERAKGNILERFSAQQFPDLHSELNLSSLELGDSALYFCASSVTPSVNLGDTQYFGPGTRLTVL.

The chain recombines TRBV2 with TRBJ2-7; 8 positions agree with TRBD2. Germline CDR1 reads SNHLY; CDR2 reads FYNNEI. V was clipped by 4 bases and J by 5 bases; unmatched bases: 10. This CDR3 is 15 amino acids long. The CDR3 is CASSVDGRARDEQYF. CDR3 DNA: TGTGCCAGCAGTGTGGACGGGAGGGCCCGTGACGAGCAGTACTTC.

The chain joins TRBV6-5 to TRBJ2-5; 11 bases agree with TRBD2. The germline gives CDR1 MNHEY, CDR2 SVGAGI. The CDR3 consists of 14 residues. Trimming at V came to 4 bases and at J to 9 bases, leaving 7 bases not matched to a gene. As DNA, the CDR3 is TGTGCCAGCAGTTCTCGACTAGCGGGAAGGGCCCAGTACTTC. Protein: CASSSRLAGRAQYF.

This clone was counted once. This chain links TRBV19 with TRBJ1-5, with 8 bases fitting TRBD1. V shed 9 bases, J shed 1 base, and the junction held 8 bases outside the gene matches. Germline assignment: CDR1 LNHDA and CDR2 SQIVND (reference sequence). The CDR3 consists of 15 residues. The CDR3 region has the DNA TGTGCCAGCCTCAGGGGGCAGATAAGCAATCAGCCCCAGCATTTT. Protein sequence: CASLRGQISNQPQHF.

The V gene is TRBV9, the J gene TRBJ2-7; 8 bases line up with TRBD1. Germline CDR1 is SGDLS and CDR2 is YYNGEE. The ends lost 4 bases at V and 2 bases at J; junction bases unmatched: 5. The CDR3 has 14 residues. CDR3 loop: CASSNRDRPYEQYF. The CDR3, as DNA: TGTGCCAGCAGCAACCGGGACAGGCCCTACGAGCAGTACTTC.

The genes are TRBV9 and TRBJ2-2, with D perhaps TRBD1 (5 bases). The CDR3 extends over 15 amino acids. With 2 bases removed from V and 4 bases from J, the gap between germline ends came to 12 bases. CDR1 is SGDLS and CDR2 is YYNGEE in the germline V gene. Here the CDR3 DNA reads TGTGCCAGCAGCGTTGACACAGGACGCACCGGGGAGCTGTTTTTT. Translating gives CASSVDTGRTGELFF.